The 21 T cell receptor beta chains reported below all come from one sample, sequenced in a study of blood T cell repertoires in COVID-19. The method was immunoSEQ multiplex PCR; TCRdb's version includes in-frame clones alone and lacks a portion of them. The table includes about 200,000 clones, roughly nine tenths detected once. The sequencing sample was made of peripheral blood. All receptors derive from a man aged 35 to 55 with acute or convalescent COVID-19.

This chain connects TRBV28 to TRBJ1-1; no reliable D call. The V gene lost 5 bases and the J gene lost 4 bases, with 17 bases spanning the gap. Germline V gene lookup returns CDR1 MDHEN and CDR2 SYDVKM. The CDR3 length is 15 residues. The CDR3 nucleotides read TGTGCCAGCAGTCCCCCCCCAGGCTTGGGCACTGAAGCTTTCTTT. As protein: CASSPPPGLGTEAFF.

The chain couples TRBV9 to TRBJ2-1; D uncertain. CDR1 and CDR2 (germline): SGDLS, YYNGEE. Trimming took off 0 bases at V and 5 bases at J, with 6 bases between the two ends. This CDR3 spans 13 amino acids. The CDR3, as DNA: TGTGCCAGCAGCGTAGGGCCAGACAATGAGCAGTTCTTC. Translation gives CASSVGPDNEQFF.

The genes are TRBV20-1 and TRBJ1-6; the D is unclear. Germline V gene lookup returns CDR1 DFQATT and CDR2 SNEGSKA (reference sequence). The CDR3 sequence is 11 residues long. The V end was cut by 6 bases, the J end by 10 bases, with 10 bases between. CDR3 loop: CSARVESPLHF. CDR3 nucleotides: TGCAGTGCCCGCGTCGAATCACCCCTCCACTTT.

The chain employs TRBV9 and TRBJ2-5; 7 bases are shared with TRBD1. The CDR3 loop spans 15 amino acids. Unmatched junction bases numbered 4, after V lost 0 bases and J lost 2 bases. CDR1 is SGDLS, CDR2 YYNGEE, per germline. The DNA for the CDR3 is TGTGCCAGCAGCGTAGGCCAGGGGGTACAAGAGACCCAGTACTTC. Translation gives CASSVGQGVQETQYF.

The chain joins TRBV3-1 (or the pseudogene TRBV3-2) to TRBJ2-1, with D hard to call. The CDR3 contains 8 residues. The ends were cut back, 4 bases at V and 14 bases at J, with 3 bases in the middle. Germline V gene data show CDR1 as LGHDT and CDR2 as YNNKEL (reference sequence). As DNA, the CDR3 is TGTGCCAGCAGCCCAAAGTTCTTC. It translates to CASSPKFF.

In DNA form, the CDR3 reads TGTGCCAGCAGCCAAGACAGGGGGCCTTCACCCCTCCACTTT. Amino acid sequence: CASSQDRGPSPLHF. The chain combines TRBV14 with TRBJ1-6, with 8 bases lining up with TRBD1. The germline CDR1 and CDR2 sequences are SGHDN and FVKESK. The CDR3 runs to 14 residues. With 0 bases clipped from V and 9 bases from J, the junction kept 1 base outside the gene matches.

The J gene is TRBJ2-1, the V gene TRBV27; TRBD1 matches at 7 bases. This CDR3 has 14 amino acids. CDR1 MNHEY and CDR2 SMNVEV come from the germline V gene (reference sequence). V lost 4 bases and J lost 8; bases outside the gene matches: 8. CDR3 sequence (DNA): TGTGCCAGCAGTTCGAAGACAGGGATCGATGAGCAGTTCTTC. Translated, it gives CASSSKTGIDEQFF.

The genes are TRBV11-2 and TRBJ2-1; 7 bases fit TRBD2. V lost 4 bases to trimming and J lost 7 bases; unmatched junction nucleotides: 7. Germline-derived CDR1 and CDR2 are SGHAT and FQNNGV. This CDR3 spans 14 amino acids. CDR3 amino acids: CASSSWGGLNEQFF. The CDR3 DNA reads as TGTGCCAGCAGCTCTTGGGGGGGTCTAAATGAGCAGTTCTTC.

This chain uses TRBV14 with TRBJ2-7; D perhaps matches TRBD2 (6 bases). CDR3 length: 12 amino acids. CDR1 and CDR2 from the germline V gene are SGHDN and FVKESK. V lost 0 bases and J lost 8, with 8 bases in between. As DNA, the CDR3 is TGTGCCAGCAGCCAAGATCGGGAGAAGCAGTACTTC. Translating it yields CASSQDREKQYF.

This chain links TRBV21-1 with TRBJ2-1; TRBD2 is the table's D call, not checked against the DNA. TRBV21-1 is designated a pseudogene. The CDR3 contains 16 residues. CDR3 DNA: TGTGCCAGCAGCGGATCTAGCGGGGGGGCTTACAATGAGCAGTTCTTC. Its translation: CASSGSSGGAYNEQFF.

The gene calls are TRBV7-6 and TRBJ2-3; no clear D. Germline V lookup: CDR1 SGHVS, CDR2 FNYEAQ. Trimming cost V 1 base and J 1 base, with 9 bases left between them. The CDR3 consists of 15 residues. In DNA form, the CDR3 reads TGTGCCAGCAGCTTAGGTCCCTACCGCACAGATACGCAGTATTTT. Protein product: CASSLGPYRTDTQYF.

The V gene is TRBV2, the J gene TRBJ1-3; weak D call: TRBD1 (5 bases). Germline V gene lookup returns CDR1 SNHLY and CDR2 FYNNEI. V gave up 5 bases and J gave up 1 base, with 15 bases separating them. The CDR3 is made up of 16 amino acids. CDR3 loop: CASSLKGPSSGNTIYF. CDR3 nucleotides: TGTGCCAGCAGTTTGAAGGGGCCATCTTCTGGAAACACCATATATTTT. The full variable domain, its missing parts supplied by reference TRBV2 and TRBJ1-3, is EPEVTQTPSHQVTQMGQEVILRCVPISNHLYFYWYRQILGQKVEFLVSFYNNEISEKSEIFDDQFSVERPDGSNFTLKIRSTKLEDSAMYFCASSLKGPSSGNTIYFGEGSWLTVV.

This clone showed up just once. V and J are TRBV7-9 and TRBJ2-7; D remains ambiguous. The V gene's germline CDR1 is SEHNR and CDR2 FQNEAQ (reference sequence). V lost 2 bases, J lost 0 bases, and 8 bases lay in between. This CDR3 has 14 residues. The CDR3: CASSLIASSYEQYF. CDR3 DNA: TGTGCCAGCAGCTTAATCGCCAGCTCCTACGAGCAGTACTTC.

The chain links TRBV5-1 to TRBJ2-7; D uncertain. CDR1 is SGHRS, CDR2 YFSETQ, per germline. The CDR3 extends over 12 amino acids. V lost 1 base to trimming and J lost 5 bases, with 7 bases between them. In DNA, the CDR3 is TGCGCCAGCAGCTTGAATTTAAACGAGCAGTACTTC. Amino acid sequence: CASSLNLNEQYF.

The rearrangement uses TRBV5-1 and TRBJ2-3; the match to TRBD1 covers 7 bases. V lost 1 base and J lost 0; bases outside the gene matches: 2. The germline V gene has CDR1 SGHRS and CDR2 YFSETQ. This CDR3 spans 15 amino acids. The chain's CDR3 is CASSLTGVSTDTQYF. CDR3 DNA sequence: TGCGCCAGCAGCTTGACAGGGGTGAGCACAGATACGCAGTATTTT.

The chain has TRBV15 and TRBJ2-7, with 13 positions matching TRBD2. Looked up from germline, CDR1 is LNHNV and CDR2 is YYDKDF (reference sequence). The J segment lost 3 bases and the V segment lost 0 bases, leaving 2 bases of the junction unmatched. The length of the CDR3 is 16 residues. CDR3 protein: CATSRDRLAGGYEQYF. CDR3 DNA sequence: TGTGCCACCAGCAGAGATCGACTAGCGGGGGGCTACGAGCAGTACTTC.

The chain joins TRBV10-3 to TRBJ1-1; D remains ambiguous. The V gene's germline CDR1 is ENHRY and CDR2 SYGVKD. V was pared by 6 bases and J by 6 bases, with 17 bases between. This CDR3 region has 14 residues. This CDR3 is CAISSTAQASEAFF. In DNA, the CDR3 is TGTGCCATCAGCTCAACCGCCCAAGCCTCTGAAGCTTTCTTT.

The chain couples TRBV29-1 to TRBJ2-1; TRBD1 aligns across 10 bases. Germline V CDR1 and CDR2: SQVTM, ANQGSEA. The J segment lost 3 bases and the V segment lost 3 bases, leaving 8 bases of the junction unmatched. This CDR3 spans 16 amino acids. DNA for the CDR3: TGCAGCGTTGAGTTCGGGACAGGGGCTTACTACAATGAGCAGTTCTTC. Protein sequence: CSVEFGTGAYYNEQFF.

CDR3 amino acids: CASSSGTGVVTSKYF. CDR3 in DNA: TGCGCCAGCAGTTCGGGGACAGGGGTTGTTACTAGCAAGTATTTT. This chain uses TRBV5-1 with TRBJ2-3, with TRBD1 matching over 10 bases. Germline V gene lookup returns CDR1 SGHRS and CDR2 YFSETQ. The length of the CDR3 is 15 residues. V lost 5 bases and J lost 13; bases outside the gene matches: 16. Filled out from reference TRBV5-1 and TRBJ2-3, the complete variable domain reads KAGVTQTPRYLIKTRGQQVTLSCSPISGHRSVSWYQQTPGQGLQFLFEYFSETQRNKGNFPGRFSGRQFSNSRSEMNVSTLELGDSALYLCASSSGTGVVTSKYFGPGTRLTVL.

V usage is TRBV30 and J usage is TRBJ1-4; D gene ambiguous. This CDR3 spans 14 amino acids. Per germline, CDR1 GTSNPN and CDR2 SVGIG (reference sequence). Trimming shortened V by 5 bases and J by 2 bases, and 12 bases separated the two germline ends. DNA for the CDR3: TGTGCCTGGGGTGCAGGAGGGACTAATGAAAAACTGTTTTTT. Encoded protein: CAWGAGGTNEKLFF.

This chain's CDR3 is CASSEGTSGTYEQYF. DNA of the CDR3: TGTGCCAGCAGTGAGGGGACTAGCGGGACCTACGAGCAGTACTTC. The chain links TRBV2 to TRBJ2-7, with TRBD2 matching 13 bases. V lost 3 bases to trimming and J lost 2 bases; unmatched junction nucleotides: 1. The CDR3 is 15 residues long. Per the germline V gene, CDR1 is SNHLY and CDR2 is FYNNEI.